This T cell receptor (beta chain) emerged from a study of beta chain features in type 1 diabetes. The entirety of the isolated RNA underwent reverse transcription, so expressed TCRB transcripts were sequenced. Generated by immunoSEQ multiplex PCR, the TCRdb table keeps only in-frame clones and is missing some. The sample consists of 65,000 to 100,000 clones, roughly 34% of them appearing once. This clone was observed a handful of times. CD45RO/CCR7/CD25/CD127/CD95/CD27 sorting isolated CD4+ naive, central memory, regulatory and stem cell-like memory cells. The CDR3 is 14 amino acids. With 4 bases clipped from V and 5 bases from J, the junction kept 4 bases outside the gene matches. CDR1 is SGHNT and CDR2 is YYREEE in the germline V gene (reference sequence).

Sequenced input: stem cell memory CD4+ T cells from blood. The sequence was collected from a woman aged 18-29 years in good health. This chain joins TRBV5-4 and TRBJ2-1; TRBD2 matches 9 bases. The CDR3 spells CASSPTSGHNEQFF. CDR3 in DNA: TGTGCCAGCAGCCCGACTAGCGGCCACAATGAGCAGTTCTTC.